A single sample gave rise to the 20 T cell receptor beta chains below, sequenced in a study of T cells after yellow fever vaccination. TCRdb reprocessed the 5' RACE reads with MiXCR, giving one entry per CDR3 protein. This table holds under 350,000 distinct CDR3 sequences, roughly 3.9% found once. Material: PBMCs, obtained 5 days after the yellow fever booster vaccination. The receptors shown here come from a man aged 18 to 35 who received the YFV17D yellow fever vaccine.

The chain combines TRBV11-3 with TRBJ2-1; maybe TRBD2 (5 bases). Trimming shortened V by 1 base and J by 0 bases, and 7 bases separated the two germline ends. The V gene's germline CDR1 is SGHNT and CDR2 YENEEA. This CDR3 spans 15 amino acids. The CDR3: CASSLASGSYNEQFF. The CDR3 DNA reads as TGTGCCAGCAGCTTAGCCAGCGGCTCCTACAATGAGCAGTTCTTC.

This clonotype was counted a few times. The chain combines TRBV4-3 with TRBJ2-1, with TRBD2 identical over 10 bases. Per the germline V gene, CDR1 is LGHNA and CDR2 is YSLEER. This CDR3 region has 16 residues. The V gene end was trimmed by 7 bases and the J gene end by 4 bases; junction bases not matched to a gene: 10. The CDR3 spells CASTRKISGGYNEQFF. As DNA, the CDR3 is TGCGCCAGCACGAGAAAGATTAGCGGGGGGTACAATGAGCAGTTCTTC.

The chain has TRBV19 and TRBJ1-1; D not certain. V shed 0 bases and J shed 1 base, with 6 bases lying between them. The CDR3 consists of 14 residues. CDR1 is LNHDA, CDR2 SQIVND, per germline (reference sequence). The CDR3: CASSIDAGNTEAFF. CDR3 nucleotide sequence: TGTGCCAGTAGTATAGATGCGGGGAACACTGAAGCTTTCTTT.

This clonotype has more than one count but fewer than ten. J is TRBJ2-2 and V is TRBV21-1; TRBD1 is the table's D call, not checked against the DNA. TRBV21-1 is a pseudogene locus. The CDR3 is 17 residues long. CDR3 in amino acids: CASSKAYPGGTTGELFF. CDR3 DNA: TGTGCCAGCAGCAAAGCTTACCCCGGGGGAACCACCGGGGAGCTGTTTTTT.

This clonotype turned up a few times. The V gene is TRBV10-3, the J gene TRBJ2-5, with D possibly matching TRBD2 (5 bases). The CDR3 contains 14 residues. Trimming pared 3 bases from V and 2 bases from J, leaving 10 bases between. Germline CDR1 is ENHRY and CDR2 is SYGVKD. CDR3 in amino acids: CAISDSPGQETQYF. The CDR3 DNA follows: TGTGCCATCAGTGATTCTCCGGGGCAAGAGACCCAGTACTTC.

This clonotype was detected only a few times. The chain has TRBV20-1 and TRBJ1-2; unclear D gene. V lost 7 bases and J lost 1, with 13 bases in between. CDR3 size: 13 residues. CDR1 and CDR2 from the germline V gene are DFQATT and SNEGSKA (reference sequence). The CDR3 region has the DNA TGCAGTGTCTGGGCCGGGAGTAACTATGGCTACACCTTC. Translating it yields CSVWAGSNYGYTF.

The gene calls are TRBV13 and TRBJ1-6; no reliable D call. The V and J ends lost 6 bases and 7 bases respectively, with 7 bases between them. The CDR3 contains 12 residues. Germline CDR1 and CDR2: PRHDT and FYEKMQ (reference sequence). The chain's CDR3 is CASRLENSPLHF. The CDR3, as DNA: TGTGCCAGCAGGCTAGAAAATTCACCCCTCCACTTT.

This clonotype was detected only a few times. This chain links TRBV7-8 with TRBJ2-5, with D possibly matching TRBD2 (6 bases). Germline V gene sequence: CDR1 SGHVS, CDR2 FQNEAQ. V dropped 5 bases and J dropped 0 bases, with 13 bases sitting between them. This CDR3 is 15 amino acids long. CDR3 DNA sequence: TGTGCCAGCAGCCCCGGGGGACTGAACCAAGAGACCCAGTACTTC. Translated, it gives CASSPGGLNQETQYF.

The CDR3 coding sequence is TGTGCCAGCAGCGAAGGGACAGGGAACTATGGCTACACCTTC. It is translated as CASSEGTGNYGYTF. This chain joins TRBV28 and TRBJ1-2, with TRBD1 matching over 9 bases. After removal of 6 bases from V and 2 bases from J, the junction contained 4 bases not matched to a gene. The CDR3 loop spans 14 amino acids. Germline-derived CDR1 and CDR2 are MDHEN and SYDVKM.

This clonotype has only a few counts. For the CDR3, the DNA is TGTGCCAGTAGTATAGTGGGCAGCTCCTACGAGCAGTACTTC. This codes for CASSIVGSSYEQYF. The chain links TRBV19 to TRBJ2-7, with no clear D. Trimming shortened V by 1 base and J by 0 bases, and 7 bases separated the two germline ends. The CDR3 runs 14 residues. The germline V gene encodes CDR1 LNHDA and CDR2 SQIVND (reference sequence).

This clonotype was counted between two and nine times. The genes are TRBV7-9 and TRBJ2-5, with 10 bases matching TRBD1. Germline CDR1 reads SEHNR; CDR2 reads FQNEAQ (reference sequence). The V segment lost 1 base and the J segment 4 bases; nucleotides outside the gene matches: 6. The CDR3 loop spans 16 amino acids. CDR3 nucleotide sequence: TGTGCCAGCAGCTTAGTGGGGACAGGGGAACGAGAGACCCAGTACTTC. This codes for CASSLVGTGERETQYF.

There are a few counts of this clonotype. The V gene is TRBV30, the J gene TRBJ2-4; TRBD1 might be the D (6 bases). Germline lookup yields CDR1 GTSNPN and CDR2 SVGIG (reference sequence). Trimming left V 4 bases short and J 12 bases short, with 22 bases between. The CDR3 is made up of 14 amino acids. The CDR3 DNA follows: TGTGCCTGGATTCCAGGGGTAGGGAAGGATGGTCAGTACTTC. Translating gives CAWIPGVGKDGQYF.

This clonotype was counted at least ten times. V is TRBV20-1 and J is TRBJ2-5; 11 bases line up with TRBD2. This CDR3 contains 15 residues. CDR1 and CDR2 (germline): DFQATT, SNEGSKA (reference sequence). V lost 5 bases and J lost 0; bases outside the gene matches: 5. The CDR3 sequence is CSASPSGGYQETQYF. The CDR3 region has the DNA TGCAGTGCTTCGCCTAGCGGGGGGTACCAAGAGACCCAGTACTTC.

The table lists this clonotype with a few counts. J is TRBJ2-3 and V is TRBV11-2, with D maybe TRBD1 (5 bases). This CDR3 region has 15 residues. From germline, CDR1 is SGHAT and CDR2 FQNNGV. V lost 1 base and J 1 base, leaving 9 bases between the germline ends. CDR3 nucleotide sequence: TGTGCCAGCAGCTTAGTACCCAGGGGCACAGATACGCAGTATTTT. Its protein product is CASSLVPRGTDTQYF.

In regard to this clonotype: A read error may be the cause here, since a much bigger clone is one base away. The chain employs TRBV28 and TRBJ2-7; 10 bases are a match to TRBD1. The CDR3 length is 16 residues. Germline CDR1 MDHEN, CDR2 SYDVKM. The CDR3 DNA reads TGTGCCAGCAGTTTTCCACCGGGACAGGGGCCCTACGAGCGGTACTTC. Encoded protein: CASSFPPGQGPYERYF.

This chain joins TRBV7-2 and TRBJ2-3; 9 positions agree with TRBD2. J gave up 4 bases and V 5 bases, and 4 bases lay outside the gene matches. The CDR3 has 14 amino acids. Germline CDR1 SGHTA, CDR2 FQGNSA. The CDR3 DNA reads TGTGCCAGCAGCCAACTAGCGGGCGCAGATACGCAGTATTTT. As protein: CASSQLAGADTQYF.

This clonotype has a handful of counts. The genes are TRBV7-2 and TRBJ2-7; D may be TRBD1 or TRBD2 (5 bases each). Trimming took off 1 base at V and 6 bases at J, with 10 bases between the two ends. This CDR3 comprises 13 residues. Germline-derived CDR1 and CDR2 are SGHTA and FQGNSA. The CDR3 nucleotides are TGTGCCAGCAGCTTAGTTACAGGACTCGAGCAGTACTTC. This codes for CASSLVTGLEQYF.

The chain uses TRBV7-9 and TRBJ2-5; tentatively, D is TRBD2 (7 bases). V dropped 3 bases and J dropped 0 bases, with 20 bases sitting between them. The CDR3 contains 18 residues. Germline-derived CDR1 and CDR2 are SEHNR and FQNEAQ (reference sequence). CDR3 in amino acids: CASSLGPSRGGYQETQYF. The DNA of the CDR3 is TGTGCCAGCAGCTTGGGACCTTCGAGGGGGGGATACCAAGAGACCCAGTACTTC.

The chain carries TRBV25-1 and TRBJ1-4; D call uncertain. CDR3 length: 11 amino acids. The germline gives CDR1 MGHDK, CDR2 SYGVNS. Trimming removed 5 bases from V and 7 bases from J, with 5 bases in between. Here the CDR3 reads CASSHGEKLFF. The DNA for the CDR3 is TGTGCCAGCAGTCACGGTGAAAAACTGTTTTTT.

This clonotype has ten or more counts. The CDR3 nucleotides read TGCGCCAGCAGCCTGCCGGGGGGATCGAGGGATACGCAGTATTTT. As protein: CASSLPGGSRDTQYF. The chain uses TRBV5-1 and TRBJ2-3, with 7 bases aligning to TRBD2. The CDR3 loop spans 15 amino acids. The V and J ends lost 4 bases and 6 bases, in that order; junction bases with no gene match: 11. Looked up from germline, CDR1 is SGHRS and CDR2 is YFSETQ.